The entry below gives a single T cell receptor (beta chain) sequence along with its context. Its antigen is unidentified. TCRdb re-called the PCR reads through MiXCR, storing one row per CDR3 protein. The profile shows fewer than 350,000 distinct CDR3 sequences, roughly a quarter of them singletons. This specimen belongs to a study of molecular identifiers for immune sequencing clone quantification. The study's findings and limits: Detecting spiked Jurkat TCR RNA from one cell among roughly 1 million naive cells was reportedly possible. Because of identical TCR molecules sharing a barcode, sizes of highly expanded clones could be underestimated.

V gave up 3 bases and J gave up 3 bases; unmatched junction bases: 8. The germline V gene has CDR1 DFQATT and CDR2 SNEGSKA (reference sequence). This CDR3 is built from 15 residues. The sorting of naive CD8 T cells used the CD8+CD4-CCR7+CD45RA+ phenotype. The chain has TRBV20-1 and TRBJ2-1, with 7 bases that match TRBD1. The clonotype comes from a human donor in good health. Some libraries in this study had Jurkat cell RNA spiked in. Sequencing was carried out using naive CD8+ T cells from blood, with Jurkat cell RNA spiked in. Subset specified: FACS-sorted CD8+CD4-CCR7+CD45RA+ naive T cells. CDR3 amino acids: CSARDDRDHYNEQFF. For the CDR3, the DNA is TGCAGTGCTAGGGACGACAGGGACCACTACAATGAGCAGTTCTTC.